In this sample, the clone carrying this T cell receptor beta chain turned up a few times. These data originate in a study of blood T cells in healthy people across ages. Germline V gene lookup returns CDR1 SQVTM and CDR2 ANQGSEA. This CDR3 region has 12 residues. Trimming left V 8 bases short and J 2 bases short, with 12 bases between. The second PCR ran roughly 6 to 12 cycles with a sample-barcoded 5' primer and J-beta primers. TCRdb called the 5' RACE reads again in MiXCR, with one record for every CDR3 protein. The repertoire holds over a million distinct CDR3 sequences, with roughly two fifths as singletons.

The J gene is TRBJ2-5, the V gene TRBV29-1, with no clear D. The sequencing input was blood. This TCR derives from a woman aged 18-29 years in good health. The CDR3 DNA is TGCAGCTCCGAGCTACCTCAAGAGACCCAGTACTTC. Translation: CSSELPQETQYF.